The sequence of this TCR beta chain was determined in a study of blood T cells in healthy people across ages (dated by TCRdb to the mid-2010s). With regard to the full study: Template switching captured roughly one uniquely barcoded TCR beta cDNA molecule per two T cells in model experiments. To track age-related changes in TCR beta repertoire diversity, the study relied on deep sequencing normalized with unique cDNA molecular identifiers. Four age groups were formed from the donors: young (average roughly 15 years), middle-aged (around 39), aged (roughly 58) and long-lived (approximately 78). Donors of different ages were randomly distributed across sequencing lanes to avoid experimental bias. The study analyzed two additional independent replicas of 1 million unique cDNA reads from the same blood draw for two donors, one aged 18 to 30 and one aged 80 or older. Study-wide conclusions, independent of this receptor: Because profiling used bulk unsorted PBMCs, naive and antigen-experienced compartments could not be compared conclusively. Donor CMV infection status was unknown, potentially confounding age-related changes in expanded clonotypes. The percentage of naive T cells measured by flow cytometry correlated strongly with observed TCR beta diversity. Compared with the aged group, the long-lived group had more naive CD4+ T cells, fewer expanded clones and increased TCR diversity, suggesting age selection. Total diversity estimates from one million sequenced T cells were considered lower bounds and underestimates. As age increased, observed TCR beta diversity per million T cells dropped in a roughly linear way, and a significant reduction was already evident by age roughly 36.

As concerns this clonotype: Its recognized antigen is unknown. No base quality values were provided; no much bigger clone lies one nucleotide off.

V ends up 0 bases short and J 3 bases short, with an unmatched junction base count of 3. The CDR3, from cysteine to phenylalanine, totals 16 residues. Kept here is only the CDR3 DNA, which spans 48 bases and is read in frame from base 1. CDR1 and CDR2 are read off the germline V gene as LGHNA and YNFKEQ. The donors were roughly 38 Caucasian individuals from Russia, aged roughly 6 to 90 years, who were systemically healthy. Each donor gave approximately 9.3 milliliters of peripheral blood, collected into EDTA-treated Vacutainer tubes. PBMCs were isolated by Ficoll-Paque density-gradient centrifugation, with at least 6 million obtained per sample. Trizol reagent was used to extract total RNA from the PBMCs, yielding at least 5.5 micrograms per sample. The percentages of naive CD45RAhigh/CD27high T cells were determined by flow cytometry on a PBMC aliquot from every donor. Library method: 5' RACE. For sequencing, an Illumina HiSeq 2500 was employed. A second PCR of about 7 to 12 cycles was run with a J-beta primer mix and a sample-barcoded 5' primer. Each TCR beta cDNA molecule received a unique molecular identifier from a template-switch 5' adaptor carrying 12 random nucleotides. Each sample yielded at least 2.5 million CDR3-containing paired-end reads. All of the RNA was converted into first-strand cDNA using the Mint cDNA synthesis kit, with a TRBC-specific oligonucleotide serving as the primer. Following uracil-DNA glycosylase treatment, a first 18-cycle PCR with universal primers M1SS and BC2_uni_R was performed on all cDNA. In the original analysis: Each sample was normalized by randomly selecting 1 million high-quality reads, each carrying a distinct molecular identifier. Instead of being binned into consensus sequences, reads that shared molecular identifiers were thrown out. MiTCR, with a Q25 quality threshold and the strictest error-elimination algorithm, was used for CDR3 identification, clonotype clustering and error correction. Lower-bound total TCR beta diversity was estimated with a nonparametric unseen species model using Euler transformation. TCRdb ran its own pipeline on the public reads, namely fastp trimming at Q25 and MiXCR clone calling, and kept in-frame beta chains. Identical CDR3 proteins give one entry, which carries the most common genes and DNA. The authors' filters were not applied to this entry. This sample has 800,000 or so distinct CDR3 sequences in its table, and approximately 59% of those were observed once. 28% of the sample rests with the top ten.

In this chain, TRBV4-2 is recombined with TRBJ2-7, with 12 bases aligning to TRBD1. The receptor was derived from a man aged 25 to 40 in good health. Sequencing was performed on blood. CDR3 sequence: CASSQEGQGALYEQYF. The DNA sequence reads TGTGCCAGCAGCCAAGAGGGACAGGGGGCTCTCTACGAGCAGTACTTC.